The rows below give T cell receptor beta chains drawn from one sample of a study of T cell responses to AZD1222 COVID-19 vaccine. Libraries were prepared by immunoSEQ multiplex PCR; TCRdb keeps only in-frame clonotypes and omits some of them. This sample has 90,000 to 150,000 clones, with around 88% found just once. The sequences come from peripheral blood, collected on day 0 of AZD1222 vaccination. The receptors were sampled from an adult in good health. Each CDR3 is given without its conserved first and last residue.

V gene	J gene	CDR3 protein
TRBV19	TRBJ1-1	ASSILQADLSTEAF
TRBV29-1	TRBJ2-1	SVEELSRGNEQF
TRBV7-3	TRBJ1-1	ASSSRTGTTEAF
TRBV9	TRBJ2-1	ASSNSMGGSGVSEQF
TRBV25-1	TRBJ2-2	ASRKTTATGELF
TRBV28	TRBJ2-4	ASSRDRETKNIQY
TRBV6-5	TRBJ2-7	ASSPRGGAYEQY
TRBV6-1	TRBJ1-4	ASSEALTGWKLF
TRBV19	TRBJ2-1	ASSIDRNYNEQF
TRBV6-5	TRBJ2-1	ASMKFGSNHNEQF
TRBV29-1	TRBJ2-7	SPEGDRYFYEQY
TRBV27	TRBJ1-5	ASRTGGRYSNQPQH
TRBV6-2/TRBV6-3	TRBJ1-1	ASSYLEGGGGEAF